A single sample is the source of the 30 T cell receptor beta chains below, sequenced in a study of cytomegalovirus exposure and HLA in healthy donors. PCR employed 60 Vbeta and 13 Jbeta primers. Here immunoSEQ multiplex PCR was the method, and the copy in TCRdb shows in-frame clones only, minus some. In the table there are 120,000 or so clones, about 80% of which are singletons. Sample: PBMCs. All receptors derive from a female donor in good health and CMV-seropositive.

The gene calls are TRBV19 and TRBJ1-6; 12 bases align to TRBD1. CDR3 length: 13 residues. The V segment lost 9 bases and the J segment 9 bases; nucleotides outside the gene matches: 3. Germline CDR1 is LNHDA and CDR2 is SQIVND (reference sequence). CDR3 sequence (DNA): TGTGCCAGCCGGGACAGGGGGCTTTCACCCCTCCACTTT. Amino acids: CASRDRGLSPLHF.

The V call is TRBV7-2, the J call TRBJ1-1; D gene unclear. Germline CDR1 is SGHTA and CDR2 is FQGNSA. Trimming stripped 4 bases from V and 6 bases from J, with 9 bases between. The CDR3 spans 12 residues. The CDR3 sequence: CASSYRHPEAFF. The CDR3, as DNA: TGTGCCAGCAGCTATCGACATCCTGAAGCTTTCTTT.

The DNA of the CDR3 is TGTGCCAGTAGTATAGACCGAGGGGAGACCCAGTACTTC. Protein: CASSIDRGETQYF. The rearrangement links TRBV19 to TRBJ2-5; a weak D match, TRBD2 (5 bases). V was shortened by 0 bases and J by 5 bases, with 7 bases between the two germline ends. This CDR3 is built from 13 residues. Looked up from germline, CDR1 is LNHDA and CDR2 is SQIVND (reference sequence).

The CDR3 DNA reads TGTGCCAGCAGCCAAGGGACTAGCGGGGGGAGATACAATGAGCAGTTCTTC. The encoded protein is CASSQGTSGGRYNEQFF. This rearrangement joins TRBV7-9 to TRBJ2-1; TRBD2 aligns across 15 bases. The CDR3 has 17 residues. Trimming removed 5 bases from V and 4 bases from J; junction bases left unmatched: 6. In germline, CDR1 is SEHNR, CDR2 FQNEAQ (reference sequence).

The chain couples TRBV5-1 to TRBJ2-2; TRBD2 matches at 13 bases. The trim removed 5 bases at V and 5 bases at J, leaving 3 bases unmatched. The CDR3 has 15 residues. Germline V gene sequence: CDR1 SGHRS, CDR2 YFSETQ. CDR3 amino acids: CASSGTSGVTGELFF. Written as DNA, the CDR3 is TGCGCCAGCAGTGGGACTAGCGGGGTGACCGGGGAGCTGTTTTTT.

The CDR3 DNA reads TGTGCCAGCAGTTCTCTCGGGGGGGGCGACAATGAGCAGTTCTTC. Translated: CASSSLGGGDNEQFF. J is TRBJ2-1 and V is TRBV6-6, with 8 bases identical to TRBD2. Looked up from germline, CDR1 is MNHNY and CDR2 is SVGAGI (reference sequence). The CDR3 length is 15 residues. The V gene end was trimmed by 4 bases and the J gene end by 5 bases; junction bases not matched to a gene: 7.

The J gene is TRBJ2-5, the V gene TRBV29-1; D not resolved. CDR3 length equals 14 residues. From germline, CDR1 is SQVTM and CDR2 ANQGSEA. Deletions cut 5 bases from V and 4 bases from J, with 17 bases between. Here the CDR3 DNA reads TGCAGCGTTTCCCGTGCGCCCGATGGAGAGACCCAGTACTTC. This encodes CSVSRAPDGETQYF.

The V call is TRBV7-3, the J call TRBJ1-1; weak D call: TRBD1 (6 bases). The CDR3 length is 14 residues. Germline CDR1 reads SGHTA; CDR2 reads FQGTGA. V was shortened by 2 bases and J by 5 bases, with 12 bases between the two germline ends. The CDR3 protein is CASSLQGIGTEAFF. For the CDR3, the DNA is TGTGCCAGCAGCTTACAGGGGATAGGGACTGAAGCTTTCTTT.

CDR3 protein: CATSRSSGMNTEAFF. The CDR3 DNA reads as TGTGCCACCAGCCGAAGCTCGGGGATGAACACTGAAGCTTTCTTT. The chain combines TRBV15 with TRBJ1-1, with D unresolved. CDR1 and CDR2 from the germline V gene are LNHNV and YYDKDF (reference sequence). The CDR3 consists of 15 residues. The ends were cut back, 5 bases at V and 0 bases at J, with 13 bases in the middle.

This clone was recorded once. V usage is TRBV6-5 and J usage is TRBJ1-4; TRBD1 aligns across 7 bases. The CDR3 is made up of 15 amino acids. The germline V gene has CDR1 MNHEY and CDR2 SVGAGI. V lost 2 bases and J lost 7; bases outside the gene matches: 7. This CDR3 is CASSYEQTGAEKLFF. In nucleotides, the CDR3 is TGTGCCAGCAGTTACGAGCAAACAGGGGCTGAAAAACTGTTTTTT.

Notes on this clone: Its ends do not fully match the called genes, so a read error is possible. The same CDR3 arises from other DNA sequences in this sample as well. V is TRBV14 and J is TRBJ1-1; D possibly corresponds to TRBD1 (5 bases). The CDR3 totals 13 residues. Germline CDR1 and CDR2: SGHDN and FVKESK. CDR3 in DNA: TGTGCTAGCAGCCCTACAGGGAACACTGAAGCTTTCTTT. Residues: CASSPTGNTEAFF.

J is TRBJ2-2 and V is TRBV19; the match to TRBD1 covers 7 bases. Germline V CDR1 and CDR2: LNHDA, SQIVND (reference sequence). V shed 5 bases and J 2 bases; nucleotides not matched to a gene: 5. The CDR3 spans 15 residues. The CDR3 sequence: CASSPWDSNTGELFF. The DNA for the CDR3 is TGTGCCAGTAGTCCCTGGGACAGCAACACCGGGGAGCTGTTTTTT.

This clone was counted a few times. The rearrangement uses TRBV2 and TRBJ1-1, with D possibly TRBD1 on 6 matching bases. CDR1 and CDR2 from the germline V gene are SNHLY and FYNNEI. The germline V and J ends were trimmed by 8 bases and 0 bases, with 13 bases remaining between them. The CDR3 loop spans 14 amino acids. DNA for the CDR3: TGTGCCAGCGGGCGACAGGCCCTGAACACTGAAGCTTTCTTT. Translation gives CASGRQALNTEAFF.

The chain recombines TRBV5-1 with TRBJ2-1, with D unresolved. V was trimmed by 2 bases and J by 6 bases, leaving 15 bases between them. Germline CDR1 reads SGHRS; CDR2 reads YFSETQ. The CDR3 is 15 residues long. DNA for the CDR3: TGCGCCAGCAGCTTTCAGGAAAACATGGGCAATGAGCAGTTCTTC. It specifies CASSFQENMGNEQFF.

A note on this clone: An end of the junction differs from the germline gene, which may be a read error. The chain employs TRBV4-2 and TRBJ2-2; 8 positions match TRBD2. Germline assignment: CDR1 LGHNA and CDR2 YNFKEQ. CDR3 length: 16 residues. The CDR3 bases are TGTGCCAGCAGTCAAGGACTAGCTGGGAACACCGGGGAGCTGTTTTTT. Amino acids: CASSQGLAGNTGELFF.

J is TRBJ1-2 and V is TRBV7-2; 11 bases are a match to TRBD1. The CDR3 contains 15 residues. V was pared by 5 bases and J by 7 bases, with 9 bases of the junction left unmatched. Per germline, CDR1 SGHTA and CDR2 FQGNSA. The CDR3 DNA is TGTGCCAGCAGCGAACCGGGACAGGGGGATTTTGGCTACACCTTC. Amino acid sequence: CASSEPGQGDFGYTF.

The chain has TRBV19 and TRBJ2-1; D may be TRBD1 (7 bases). The CDR3 is 16 amino acids. Germline CDR1 LNHDA, CDR2 SQIVND (reference sequence). The V gene lost 9 bases and the J gene lost 0 bases, with 18 bases spanning the gap. Here the CDR3 DNA reads TGTGCCAGCAAAAGCAGGGGGGCCACCTCCTACAATGAGCAGTTCTTC. This translates into CASKSRGATSYNEQFF.

The chain combines TRBV10-3 with TRBJ1-1; 8 positions agree with TRBD1. The CDR3 spans 13 residues. V was clipped by 7 bases and J by 3 bases; unmatched bases: 4. Germline-derived CDR1 and CDR2 are ENHRY and SYGVKD. The CDR3 DNA follows: TGTGCCATCAAGAAGGGACAGGACACTGAAGCTTTCTTT. Translated: CAIKKGQDTEAFF.

The chain has TRBV7-9 and TRBJ2-3; D not certain. Germline loops: CDR1 SEHNR, CDR2 FQNEAQ (reference sequence). The CDR3 spans 11 residues. The V end was cut by 10 bases, the J end by 1 base, with 6 bases between. The CDR3: CATVGTDTQYF. Written as DNA, the CDR3 is TGTGCCACTGTAGGCACAGATACGCAGTATTTT. Together with reference TRBV7-9 and TRBJ2-3, the CDR3 gives the full variable domain: DTGVSQNPRHKITKRGQNVTFRCDPISEHNRLYWYRQTLGQGPEFLTYFQNEAQLEKSRLLSDRFSAERPKGSFSTLEIQRTEQGDSAMYLCATVGTDTQYFGPGTRLTVL.

J is TRBJ1-1 and V is TRBV9; 7 bases fit TRBD1. This CDR3 spans 14 amino acids. The junction had 6 bases not matched to a gene; V was cut back by 3 bases and J by 4 bases. Germline V lookup: CDR1 SGDLS, CDR2 YYNGEE. The CDR3 nucleotides are TGTGCCAGCAGCGGCAGGACAGGTTCCACTGAAGCTTTCTTT. This sequence encodes CASSGRTGSTEAFF.

This clone has a single count. The genes are TRBV6-5 and TRBJ2-1, with 11 positions matching TRBD2. This CDR3 is built from 16 residues. Germline-derived CDR1 and CDR2 are MNHEY and SVGAGI. Trimming at V came to 2 bases and at J to 6 bases, leaving 6 bases not matched to a gene. CDR3 protein: CASSYHSGGDCNEQFF. The CDR3 bases are TGTGCCAGCAGTTACCATAGCGGGGGGGACTGCAATGAGCAGTTCTTC.

This clone was seen a few times. Here the CDR3 reads CASSQDFGLTYEQYF. For the CDR3, the DNA is TGTGCCAGCAGCCAAGACTTCGGTCTAACCTACGAGCAGTACTTC. The genes are TRBV7-6 and TRBJ2-7, with D uncertain. The CDR3 has 15 residues. Germline V lookup: CDR1 SGHVS, CDR2 FNYEAQ. V was trimmed by 5 bases and J by 2 bases, leaving 16 bases between them.

The rearrangement joins TRBV6-5 to TRBJ1-2; unclear D gene. Germline V CDR1 and CDR2: MNHEY, SVGAGI. Trimming cost V 7 bases and J 1 base, with 13 bases left between them. The CDR3 is 14 residues long. The CDR3: CASKDTALNYGYTF. CDR3 DNA sequence: TGTGCCAGCAAAGATACAGCCCTTAACTATGGCTACACCTTC.

This chain links TRBV7-3 with TRBJ2-3; TRBD2 matches 8 bases. J lost 5 bases, V lost 3 bases, and 4 bases had no gene match. The germline gives CDR1 SGHTA, CDR2 FQGTGA. The CDR3 contains 14 residues. This chain's CDR3 is CASSFLGGEDTQYF. CDR3 nucleotides: TGTGCCAGCAGCTTCCTCGGGGGGGAAGATACGCAGTATTTT.

The V gene is TRBV5-4, the J gene TRBJ1-6; the match to TRBD1 covers 7 bases. V shed 4 bases, J shed 7 bases, and the junction held 5 bases outside the gene matches. The CDR3 spans 14 residues. Germline CDR1 SGHNT, CDR2 YYREEE (reference sequence). The CDR3 DNA sequence: TGTGCCAGCAGCCCCCGGGACAGAAATTCACCCCTCCACTTT. Encoded protein: CASSPRDRNSPLHF.

The V and J genes are TRBV30 and TRBJ1-5; TRBD1 is a possible D gene (5 bases). From germline, CDR1 is GTSNPN and CDR2 SVGIG (reference sequence). The CDR3 is 13 residues long. Trimming removed 2 bases from V and 7 bases from J, with 12 bases in between. CDR3: CAWSLGDNQPQHF. Written as DNA, the CDR3 is TGTGCCTGGAGTCTAGGGGATAACCAGCCCCAGCATTTT. The variable domain in full, completed from reference TRBV30 and TRBJ1-5, reads SQTIHQWPATLVQPVGSPLSLECTVEGTSNPNLYWYRQAAGRGLQLLFYSVGIGQISSEVPQNLSASRPQDRQFILSSKKLLLSDSGFYLCAWSLGDNQPQHFGDGTRLSIL.

The chain recombines TRBV5-4 with TRBJ1-1; D is perhaps TRBD1 (5 bases). This CDR3 spans 18 amino acids. V was trimmed by 4 bases and J by 0 bases, leaving 22 bases between them. From germline, CDR1 is SGHNT and CDR2 YYREEE (reference sequence). CDR3 in amino acids: CASSPGGRSAGVNTEAFF. As DNA, the CDR3 is TGTGCCAGCAGCCCCGGGGGGAGGTCGGCGGGGGTGAACACTGAAGCTTTCTTT.

V usage is TRBV4-3 and J usage is TRBJ2-3; 9 bases map to TRBD2. The junction had 5 bases not matched to a gene; V was cut back by 1 base and J by 0 bases. Germline V CDR1 and CDR2: LGHNA, YSLEER. This CDR3 region has 17 residues. The CDR3 here is CASSQGASGTSTDTQYF. In DNA, the CDR3 is TGCGCCAGCAGCCAAGGTGCTAGCGGGACTAGCACAGATACGCAGTATTTT.

The rearrangement uses TRBV6-1 and TRBJ1-5; TRBD1 matches 7 bases. Unmatched junction bases numbered 5, after V lost 6 bases and J lost 6 bases. Germline-derived CDR1 and CDR2 are MNHNS and SASEGT. This CDR3 has 13 amino acids. CDR3 coding DNA: TGTGCCAGCAGCATTGACAGGGTTCAGCCCCAGCATTTT. This gives the protein CASSIDRVQPQHF.

This clone was seen at least ten times. This chain uses TRBV4-3 with TRBJ2-2; TRBD2 is a possible D gene (6 bases). V gave up 0 bases and J gave up 1 base, with 9 bases separating them. In germline, CDR1 is LGHNA, CDR2 YSLEER. The CDR3 contains 16 residues. The CDR3: CASSQEVAVNTGELFF. CDR3 bases: TGCGCCAGCAGCCAAGAAGTAGCGGTGAACACCGGGGAGCTGTTTTTT.